Listed below are T cell receptor beta chains from one sample, sequenced in a study of cytomegalovirus exposure and HLA in healthy donors. Data came from immunoSEQ multiplex PCR; TCRdb stores just in-frame clones and leaves some out. The sample includes tens of thousands of clones, just under 70% of them seen just once. Sequencing used PBMCs. These receptors all come from a woman aged 45 to 65 in good health and CMV-seropositive. Each CDR3 is given without its conserved first and last residue. A D gene is named only where the DNA matches it firmly.

cdr3_length: 11; v_call: TRBV6-6; j_call: TRBJ2-1; d_call: .; cdr3_aa: ATSGTVRNEQF
cdr3_length: 12; v_call: TRBV28; j_call: TRBJ1-1; d_call: .; cdr3_aa: ASSPRGAYTEAF
cdr3_length: 14; v_call: TRBV2; j_call: TRBJ1-2; d_call: TRBD1; cdr3_aa: ASSELRGRNWYGYT
cdr3_length: 13; v_call: TRBV11-3; j_call: TRBJ2-1; d_call: .; cdr3_aa: ASSSGLLPYNEQF
cdr3_length: 12; v_call: TRBV2; j_call: TRBJ1-1; d_call: .; cdr3_aa: ASSDNRMNTEAF
cdr3_length: 12; v_call: TRBV28; j_call: TRBJ2-7; d_call: .; cdr3_aa: ASRPVLHSYEQY
cdr3_length: 12; v_call: TRBV27; j_call: TRBJ2-7; d_call: TRBD1; cdr3_aa: ASSSNRGVGEQY
cdr3_length: 13; v_call: TRBV9; j_call: TRBJ2-3; d_call: TRBD2; cdr3_aa: ASSTTSGTTDTQY
cdr3_length: 11; v_call: TRBV9; j_call: TRBJ1-1; d_call: .; cdr3_aa: ASSVTANTEAF
cdr3_length: 13; v_call: TRBV10-1; j_call: TRBJ1-1; d_call: .; cdr3_aa: ASSGRGEMNTEAF
cdr3_length: 14; v_call: TRBV27; j_call: TRBJ2-7; d_call: TRBD2; cdr3_aa: ASGRVTSGGVREQY
cdr3_length: 9; v_call: TRBV29-1; j_call: TRBJ1-2; d_call: .; cdr3_aa: SVEFGSGYT
cdr3_length: 11; v_call: TRBV27; j_call: TRBJ2-3; d_call: TRBD1; cdr3_aa: ASRFYDRETQY